Listed below are T cell receptor beta chains from one sample, sequenced in a study of beta chain features in type 1 diabetes. Some clones are missing from TCRdb's copy, which holds only in-frame ones; the method was immunoSEQ multiplex PCR. The sample has around 150,000 clones; roughly 65% are singletons. Sequenced sample: naive CD4+ T cells from blood. The source of these receptors is a man aged 25-45 years with type 1 diabetes. Both conserved end residues are part of each CDR3. The D gene is left open where the match is weak. Clone size is given for some rows only: seen once, a few or many times, or a class if the clone is expanded.

J	size	D	V	CDR3	DNA
TRBJ1-1	few	TRBD1	TRBV29-1	CSVDQGDQAFF	TGCAGCGTGGATCAGGGGGACCAAGCTTTCTTT
TRBJ1-2	few	-	TRBV29-1	CSVEVFDTYYGYTF	TGCAGCGTTGAAGTGTTTGACACCTACTATGGCTACACCTTC
TRBJ1-2	few	TRBD1	TRBV2	CASSPGQGYYGYTF	TGTGCCAGCAGCCCGGGACAGGGCTACTATGGCTACACCTTC
TRBJ2-1	-	TRBD2	TRBV7-2	CASSSGGNSYNEQFF	TGTGCCAGCAGTTCCGGGGGGAATTCCTACAATGAGCAGTTCTTC
TRBJ2-5	-	-	TRBV7-9	CASSSIRNSETQYF	TGTGCCAGCAGCTCGATAAGGAATTCGGAGACCCAGTACTTC
TRBJ1-6	-	-	TRBV6-5	CASSYEGPGAPLHF	TGTGCCAGCAGTTACGAGGGTCCTGGCGCTCCCCTCCACTTT
TRBJ2-3	-	-	TRBV28	CASSPPPADTQYF	TGTGCCAGCAGTCCTCCTCCAGCAGATACGCAGTATTTT
TRBJ1-4	-	-	TRBV7-9	CASRISVEGKLFF	TGTGCCAGTCGAATTTCGGTGGAGGGAAAACTGTTTTTT
TRBJ2-3	-	-	TRBV9	CASASLDWALQDTQYF	TGTGCCAGCGCTTCCTTGGACTGGGCCCTTCAGGATACGCAGTATTTT
TRBJ1-1	-	-	TRBV29-1	CSVSRQGPTEAFF	TGCAGCGTTTCAAGGCAGGGTCCCACTGAAGCTTTCTTT
TRBJ2-3	-	TRBD1	TRBV7-2	CASSPQGASTDTQYF	TGTGCCAGCAGCCCGCAGGGGGCGAGCACAGATACGCAGTATTTT
TRBJ2-2	-	-	TRBV9	CASSGLQGTWNTGELFF	TGTGCCAGCAGCGGATTACAGGGAACATGGAACACCGGGGAGCTGTTTTTT
TRBJ1-6	-	-	TRBV6-5	CASSYGPGGFIHF	TGTGCCAGCAGTTATGGGCCTGGCGGCTTCATCCACTTT
TRBJ2-3	few	TRBD2	TRBV29-1	CSARGLATDTQYF	TGCAGCGCCAGAGGACTAGCCACAGATACGCAGTATTTT
TRBJ2-1	-	-	TRBV12-5	CASGLVYEQFF	TGTGCTAGTGGTTTGGTGTATGAGCAGTTCTTC
TRBJ2-2	-	TRBD1	TRBV2	CASSELGQEVTGELFF	TGTGCCAGCAGTGAATTGGGACAGGAGGTCACCGGGGAGCTGTTTTTT
TRBJ2-1	-	-	TRBV29-1	CSVVSYNEQFF	TGCAGCGTGGTTTCCTACAATGAGCAGTTCTTC
TRBJ2-1	-	-	TRBV4-3	CASSQDLFYNEQFF	TGCGCCAGCAGCCAAGACCTGTTTTACAATGAGCAGTTCTTC
TRBJ2-1	-	-	TRBV7-2	CASSFNGQSNEQFF	TGTGCCAGCAGCTTTAACGGGCAGAGCAATGAGCAGTTCTTC
TRBJ2-6	few	-	TRBV7-9	CASSSRSSGANVLTF	TGTGCCAGCAGCTCCCGCAGCTCTGGGGCCAACGTCCTGACTTTC
TRBJ1-1	-	-	TRBV6-5	CASSSEVGNTEAFF	TGTGCCAGCAGTTCCGAGGTAGGGAACACTGAAGCTTTCTTT
TRBJ2-5	-	-	TRBV20-1	CSASREETQYF	TGCAGTGCGAGTAGGGAGGAGACCCAGTACTTC
TRBJ2-1	-	TRBD1	TRBV7-2	CASSLTPDRGDEQFF	TGTGCCAGCAGTCTAACCCCGGACAGGGGGGATGAGCAGTTCTTC
TRBJ2-7	-	-	TRBV29-1	CSVVGSLIGSEQYF	TGCAGCGTTGTTGGCAGTCTGATAGGGAGCGAGCAGTACTTC
TRBJ2-3	-	-	TRBV7-2	CASGRQITDTQYF	TGTGCCAGCGGGAGACAGATAACAGATACGCAGTATTTT
TRBJ1-2	-	-	TRBV20-1	CSARDQGFF	TGCAGTGCTAGAGATCAAGGGTTTTTC
TRBJ1-2	-	-	TRBV6-5	CASHRTSTGYTF	TGTGCCAGCCATCGGACCTCCACCGGCTACACCTTC
TRBJ1-2	once	TRBD1	TRBV13	CASSSGQGSPYGYTF	TGTGCCAGCAGCTCGGGACAGGGGTCTCCCTATGGCTACACCTTC
TRBJ2-7	-	TRBD1	TRBV6-5	CASSSFGQGTYEQYF	TGTGCCAGCAGTTCCTTCGGACAGGGGACTTACGAGCAGTACTTC
TRBJ1-1	-	-	TRBV18	CASSLTYDPNTEAFF	TGTGCCAGCTCACTCACCTACGACCCGAACACTGAAGCTTTCTTT
TRBJ2-5	-	-	TRBV7-2	CASSFTGTLQETQYF	TGTGCCAGCAGTTTCACCGGGACCCTTCAAGAGACCCAGTACTTC
TRBJ2-1	few	-	TRBV4-3	CASSRTRDDEQFF	TGCGCCAGCAGCCGAACGAGGGACGATGAGCAGTTCTTC
TRBJ1-6	-	-	TRBV9	CASSVAGMNSPLHF	TGTGCCAGCAGCGTAGCAGGGATGAATTCACCCCTCCACTTT
TRBJ2-5	-	TRBD1	TRBV9	CASSTRQGGEETQYF	TGTGCCAGCAGCACACGACAGGGGGGAGAAGAGACCCAGTACTTC
TRBJ2-5	-	-	TRBV5-1	CASSLEAGPQETQYF	TGCGCCAGCAGCTTGGAGGCAGGCCCACAAGAGACCCAGTACTTC
TRBJ2-2	-	-	TRBV9	CASSVAGGGDTGELFF	TGTGCCAGCAGCGTAGCGGGCGGCGGCGACACCGGGGAGCTGTTTTTT
TRBJ2-7	-	TRBD1	TRBV5-6	CASGQGPYEQYF	TGTGCCAGCGGACAGGGTCCCTACGAGCAGTACTTC
TRBJ1-6	-	TRBD1	TRBV28	CASSPPLLTGWDSPLHF	TGTGCCAGCAGTCCCCCCCTATTGACAGGGTGGGATTCACCCCTCCACTTT
TRBJ2-5	-	-	TRBV30	CAWSTGHAQETQYF	TGTGCCTGGAGCACGGGGCACGCTCAAGAGACCCAGTACTTC
TRBJ2-2	few	-	TRBV27	CASSIRPNTGELFF	TGTGCCAGCAGTATACGACCCAACACCGGGGAGCTGTTTTTT
TRBJ2-3	few	TRBD2	TRBV29-1	CSVASGTTTDTQYF	TGCAGCGTTGCGTCCGGGACTACCACAGATACGCAGTATTTT
TRBJ2-2	few	-	TRBV29-1	CSVAGRGGELFF	TGCAGCGTCGCCGGACGGGGCGGGGAGCTGTTTTTT
TRBJ2-7	once	TRBD1	TRBV5-1	CASSLDHSRGLYEQYF	TGCGCCAGCAGCCTCGACCATTCCAGGGGGCTCTACGAGCAGTACTTC
TRBJ2-1	-	TRBD1	TRBV4-3	CASSQDGTGSGEQFF	TGCGCCAGCAGCCAAGATGGGACAGGGAGCGGTGAGCAGTTCTTC
TRBJ2-3	-	TRBD2	TRBV14	CASSLRIAGSTDTQYF	TGTGCCAGCAGCCTACGTATAGCGGGGAGCACAGATACGCAGTATTTT
TRBJ2-5	once	TRBD1	TRBV9	CASSLVPQGAGETQYF	TGTGCCAGCAGCCTCGTGCCCCAGGGGGCCGGAGAGACCCAGTACTTC
TRBJ2-1	-	TRBD1	TRBV28	CASGPGQGTGEQFF	TGTGCCAGCGGACCGGGACAGGGAACGGGTGAGCAGTTCTTC
TRBJ1-4	-	TRBD1	TRBV7-9	CASSRSLVGTDEKLFF	TGTGCCAGCAGCCGCTCTTTAGTCGGGACAGATGAAAAACTGTTTTTT
TRBJ1-1	-	-	TRBV18	CASSPDGVQAFF	TGTGCCAGCTCACCAGACGGAGTACAAGCTTTCTTT
TRBJ2-5	-	TRBD1	TRBV28	CASSRQGAETQYF	TGTGCCAGCAGCCGACAGGGAGCAGAGACCCAGTACTTC
TRBJ2-7	-	-	TRBV2	CASSEGVGYRQYF	TGTGCCAGCAGTGAAGGCGTTGGTTACAGGCAGTACTTC
TRBJ1-5	once	-	TRBV7-9	CASSLDGQLFQPQHF	TGTGCCAGCAGCTTAGACGGGCAGTTATTTCAGCCCCAGCATTTT
TRBJ2-1	few	TRBD2	TRBV6-5	CASSLRENREQFF	TGTGCCAGCAGTTTGCGGGAGAATCGTGAGCAGTTCTTC
TRBJ1-2	-	-	TRBV7-2	CASSSQGANYGYTF	TGTGCCAGCAGCTCACAGGGAGCTAACTATGGCTACACCTTC
TRBJ1-5	-	-	TRBV30	CAWSGTFNQPQHF	TGTGCCTGGAGTGGGACATTCAATCAGCCCCAGCATTTT
TRBJ2-7	-	-	TRBV7-6	CASSLGTSSSYEQYF	TGTGCCAGCAGCTTAGGGACATCGAGCTCCTACGAGCAGTACTTC
TRBJ2-6	-	-	TRBV30	CAWSFIRTSSGANVLTF	TGTGCCTGGAGCTTCATCAGGACCAGCTCTGGGGCCAACGTCCTGACTTTC